Listed here are 5 T cell receptor beta chains from one sample, sequenced in a study of control samples from healthy donors and cancer patients. Produced via immunoSEQ multiplex PCR; TCRdb's table is partial and in-frame only. The sample holds some 150,000 clones, approximately 94% seen once. Sequences were obtained from blood. The receptors shown here come from a man aged 35 to 55 in good health.

This clone was detected only once. The chain links TRBV7-8 to TRBJ1-2; D may be TRBD1 (5 bases). Germline CDR1 is SGHVS and CDR2 is FQNEAQ. The CDR3 sequence is 14 residues long. V was pared by 2 bases and J by 7 bases, with 14 bases between. The CDR3 nucleotides are TGTGCCAGCAGCTTACGGTGGGGCTCACGTGGCTACACCTTC. Protein sequence: CASSLRWGSRGYTF. Full variable domain (rest looked up from reference TRBV7-8 and TRBJ1-2): GAGVSQSPRYKVAKRGQDVALRCDPISGHVSLFWYQQALGQGPEFLTYFQNEAQLDKSGLPSDRFFAERPEGSVSTLKIQRTQQEDSAVYLCASSLRWGSRGYTFGSGTRLTVV.

The V gene is TRBV11-2, the J gene TRBJ2-2; TRBD1 aligns across 9 bases. This CDR3 spans 14 amino acids. V lost 5 bases to trimming and J lost 5 bases; unmatched junction nucleotides: 3. Per germline, CDR1 SGHAT and CDR2 FQNNGV. CDR3 amino acids: CASSPTGGTGELFF. In DNA form, the CDR3 reads TGTGCCAGCAGCCCGACAGGGGGGACCGGGGAGCTGTTTTTT.

V and J are TRBV6-5 and TRBJ1-1; D is unclear. The V gene's germline CDR1 is MNHEY and CDR2 SVGAGI. The length of the CDR3 is 15 residues. Trimming removed 0 bases at V and 3 bases at J, with 11 bases between. CDR3 nucleotide sequence: TGTGCCAGCAGTTACTCCCCGGACGGAGACACTGAAGCTTTCTTT. Protein product: CASSYSPDGDTEAFF.

This clone occurred once. The chain employs TRBV5-6 and TRBJ1-5, with D possibly matching TRBD1 (6 bases). V shed 0 bases and J shed 7 bases, with 8 bases lying between them. The CDR3 has 13 amino acids. Germline V CDR1 and CDR2: SGHDT, YYEEEE. The CDR3 here is CASSLDRDQPQHF. The CDR3 DNA is TGTGCCAGCAGCTTGGACAGGGACCAGCCCCAGCATTTT. Complete variable domain (other parts from reference TRBV5-6 and TRBJ1-5): DAGVTQSPTHLIKTRGQQVTLRCSPKSGHDTVSWYQQALGQGPQFIFQYYEEEERQRGNFPDRFSGHQFPNYSSELNVNALLLGDSALYLCASSLDRDQPQHFGDGTRLSIL.

V gene TRBV18 combines with J gene TRBJ1-5, with D uncertain. Trimming pared 3 bases from V and 5 bases from J, leaving 14 bases between. CDR3 length: 15 residues. Germline V gene data show CDR1 as KGHSH and CDR2 as LQKENI. In DNA form, the CDR3 reads TGTGCCAGCTCACCGTCAAAGCCGAAGTATCAGCCCCAGCATTTT. Amino acid sequence: CASSPSKPKYQPQHF.